These T cell receptor beta chains were read from a single sample in a study of blood T cell repertoires in COVID-19. Using immunoSEQ multiplex PCR, the repertoire was profiled, and TCRdb retains in-frame clones only, with some absent. The data show 90,000 or so clones, roughly 78% seen once. The sequenced sample was peripheral blood. Receptor source: a woman aged 80 or over with acute or convalescent COVID-19. CDR3s include the opening cysteine and the closing phenylalanine or tryptophan. A D gene is named only where the DNA matches it firmly. Clone size is stated in some rows and not others, as once, few, many or a class when expanded.

D,size,V,J,CDR3
TRBD2,NA,TRBV5-1,TRBJ2-7,CASSLGSGVSYEQYF
NA,NA,TRBV7-2,TRBJ1-1,CASSWDTNTEAFF
TRBD2,NA,TRBV2,TRBJ2-4,CASSKGLAGPNIQYF
NA,NA,TRBV18,TRBJ1-3,CASSRDISGNTIYF
TRBD1,NA,TRBV7-6,TRBJ1-3,CASSLGQGLSGNTIYF
NA,few,TRBV12-3/TRBV12-4,TRBJ1-1,CASSFYRASEAFF
NA,NA,TRBV6-6,TRBJ1-5,CASRQGGGSNQPQHF
TRBD1,NA,TRBV7-6,TRBJ2-7,CASSSGGQGYEQYF
NA,NA,TRBV6-5,TRBJ2-1,CASRRDDYNEQFF
TRBD1,NA,TRBV4-2,TRBJ1-6,CASSQARDRGFSPLHF
NA,once,TRBV10-1,TRBJ1-4,CASSGRGRVWEKLFF
NA,NA,TRBV10-3,TRBJ2-7,CAISARLDYEQYF
NA,once,TRBV6-6,TRBJ1-3,CASSDRGGNTIYF
TRBD2,NA,TRBV5-1,TRBJ2-1,CASSFGAGTTYNEQFF
TRBD1,once,TRBV7-3,TRBJ1-3,CASSSKLWTGIQVNTIYF
TRBD2,NA,TRBV3-1/TRBV3-2,TRBJ2-7,CASTFPGGEQYF
NA,NA,TRBV7-9,TRBJ1-1,CASSPRVAAEAFF
NA,NA,TRBV7-9,TRBJ2-4,CASSLVGGAKNIQYF
TRBD1,medium-sized,TRBV4-3,TRBJ1-2,CASSQDYSRGYGYTF
TRBD1,NA,TRBV4-1,TRBJ1-1,CASSRDRGHTEAFF
TRBD1,few,TRBV7-2,TRBJ2-7,CASGGQEVSYEQYF
NA,NA,TRBV5-6,TRBJ2-5,CASSLAAEQWTQYF
NA,few,TRBV19,TRBJ2-7,CASSPSPGLDEQYF
TRBD2,once,TRBV6-2/TRBV6-3,TRBJ2-1,CASSWGLAGGYNEQFF
NA,few,TRBV5-8,TRBJ1-1,CASTLGGETEAFF
TRBD1,once,TRBV5-1,TRBJ2-7,CASSYGTETYEQYF
TRBD2,once,TRBV9,TRBJ2-1,CASSATVAGGFSEQFF
NA,NA,TRBV5-4,TRBJ2-7,CASSLVGPGEQYF
NA,NA,TRBV4-1,TRBJ2-5,CASSQDRAEETQYF
NA,NA,TRBV7-2,TRBJ1-1,CASSLAVTVNTEAFF
TRBD1,NA,TRBV4-2,TRBJ1-3,CASSQEWWTGGGNTIYF
NA,many,TRBV7-9,TRBJ1-5,CASSLGQGRDQPQHF
NA,NA,TRBV10-3,TRBJ2-1,CAITDSSYNEQFF
TRBD2,many,TRBV5-4,TRBJ2-1,CASSPGLGNEQFF
NA,NA,TRBV19,TRBJ2-7,CASSIGGLTEQYF
TRBD2,NA,TRBV29-1,TRBJ2-7,CSVVLAGGYEQYF
NA,NA,TRBV9,TRBJ2-3,CASSPNWDTQYF
NA,NA,TRBV6-5,TRBJ1-6,CASSYGPYNSPLHF
TRBD1,once,TRBV10-3,TRBJ1-2,CAISDPSDRSEGYTF
TRBD2,NA,TRBV5-4,TRBJ2-5,CASSEPGLAMETQYF
NA,NA,TRBV6-5,TRBJ2-2,CASSWVGANTGELFF
TRBD1,NA,TRBV5-1,TRBJ2-7,CASSGRQGRSAEQYF
NA,few,TRBV27,TRBJ2-2,CASSQSDGTGELFF
NA,NA,TRBV2,TRBJ1-1,CASRPSWGGNTEAFF
TRBD2,NA,TRBV6-5,TRBJ2-3,CASSPGGGTDTQYF
TRBD1,NA,TRBV12-3/TRBV12-4,TRBJ1-1,CASSRQGYTEAFF
NA,NA,TRBV30,TRBJ1-1,CAWSIGGTEAFF
TRBD2,NA,TRBV4-2,TRBJ2-3,CASSQSGGARDTQYF
TRBD1,NA,TRBV5-1,TRBJ2-6,CASSWDSLSGGANVLTF
NA,NA,TRBV5-6,TRBJ1-2,CASSLGREGYTF